The source of this TCR beta chain is a study of T cell changes during pregnancy in multiple sclerosis. Per the germline V gene, CDR1 is LGHNA and CDR2 is YSLEER. Losses at the gene ends were 4 bases for V and 4 bases for J; bases not matched to a gene: 9. The CDR3 runs to 16 residues. Sequencing used immunoSEQ multiplex PCR; TCRdb keeps in-frame clones, though not all of them. The data hold roughly 100,000 clones, with roughly nine tenths observed a single time. This sequence was found in a female donor in good health, enrolled as a control in a pregnancy study. This chain uses TRBV4-3 with TRBJ2-2, with 7 bases lining up with TRBD1. The sequences come from peripheral blood, collected after pregnancy. The CDR3 spells CASSPAAGGSTGELFF. The DNA for the CDR3 is TGCGCCAGCAGCCCGGCGGCAGGGGGATCCACCGGGGAGCTGTTTTTT.